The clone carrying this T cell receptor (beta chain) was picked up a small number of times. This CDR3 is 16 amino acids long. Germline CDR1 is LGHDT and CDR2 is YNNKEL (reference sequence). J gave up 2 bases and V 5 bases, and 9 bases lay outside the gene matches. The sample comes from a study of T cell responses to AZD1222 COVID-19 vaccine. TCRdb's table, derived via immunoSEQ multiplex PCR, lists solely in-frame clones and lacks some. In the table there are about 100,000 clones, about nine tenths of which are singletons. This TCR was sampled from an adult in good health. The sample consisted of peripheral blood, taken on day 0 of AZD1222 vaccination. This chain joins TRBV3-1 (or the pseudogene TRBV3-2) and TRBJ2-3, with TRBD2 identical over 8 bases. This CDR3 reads CASSSGTRSLTDTQYF. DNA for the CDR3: TGTGCCAGCAGCTCCGGGACTAGATCTCTCACAGATACGCAGTATTTT.